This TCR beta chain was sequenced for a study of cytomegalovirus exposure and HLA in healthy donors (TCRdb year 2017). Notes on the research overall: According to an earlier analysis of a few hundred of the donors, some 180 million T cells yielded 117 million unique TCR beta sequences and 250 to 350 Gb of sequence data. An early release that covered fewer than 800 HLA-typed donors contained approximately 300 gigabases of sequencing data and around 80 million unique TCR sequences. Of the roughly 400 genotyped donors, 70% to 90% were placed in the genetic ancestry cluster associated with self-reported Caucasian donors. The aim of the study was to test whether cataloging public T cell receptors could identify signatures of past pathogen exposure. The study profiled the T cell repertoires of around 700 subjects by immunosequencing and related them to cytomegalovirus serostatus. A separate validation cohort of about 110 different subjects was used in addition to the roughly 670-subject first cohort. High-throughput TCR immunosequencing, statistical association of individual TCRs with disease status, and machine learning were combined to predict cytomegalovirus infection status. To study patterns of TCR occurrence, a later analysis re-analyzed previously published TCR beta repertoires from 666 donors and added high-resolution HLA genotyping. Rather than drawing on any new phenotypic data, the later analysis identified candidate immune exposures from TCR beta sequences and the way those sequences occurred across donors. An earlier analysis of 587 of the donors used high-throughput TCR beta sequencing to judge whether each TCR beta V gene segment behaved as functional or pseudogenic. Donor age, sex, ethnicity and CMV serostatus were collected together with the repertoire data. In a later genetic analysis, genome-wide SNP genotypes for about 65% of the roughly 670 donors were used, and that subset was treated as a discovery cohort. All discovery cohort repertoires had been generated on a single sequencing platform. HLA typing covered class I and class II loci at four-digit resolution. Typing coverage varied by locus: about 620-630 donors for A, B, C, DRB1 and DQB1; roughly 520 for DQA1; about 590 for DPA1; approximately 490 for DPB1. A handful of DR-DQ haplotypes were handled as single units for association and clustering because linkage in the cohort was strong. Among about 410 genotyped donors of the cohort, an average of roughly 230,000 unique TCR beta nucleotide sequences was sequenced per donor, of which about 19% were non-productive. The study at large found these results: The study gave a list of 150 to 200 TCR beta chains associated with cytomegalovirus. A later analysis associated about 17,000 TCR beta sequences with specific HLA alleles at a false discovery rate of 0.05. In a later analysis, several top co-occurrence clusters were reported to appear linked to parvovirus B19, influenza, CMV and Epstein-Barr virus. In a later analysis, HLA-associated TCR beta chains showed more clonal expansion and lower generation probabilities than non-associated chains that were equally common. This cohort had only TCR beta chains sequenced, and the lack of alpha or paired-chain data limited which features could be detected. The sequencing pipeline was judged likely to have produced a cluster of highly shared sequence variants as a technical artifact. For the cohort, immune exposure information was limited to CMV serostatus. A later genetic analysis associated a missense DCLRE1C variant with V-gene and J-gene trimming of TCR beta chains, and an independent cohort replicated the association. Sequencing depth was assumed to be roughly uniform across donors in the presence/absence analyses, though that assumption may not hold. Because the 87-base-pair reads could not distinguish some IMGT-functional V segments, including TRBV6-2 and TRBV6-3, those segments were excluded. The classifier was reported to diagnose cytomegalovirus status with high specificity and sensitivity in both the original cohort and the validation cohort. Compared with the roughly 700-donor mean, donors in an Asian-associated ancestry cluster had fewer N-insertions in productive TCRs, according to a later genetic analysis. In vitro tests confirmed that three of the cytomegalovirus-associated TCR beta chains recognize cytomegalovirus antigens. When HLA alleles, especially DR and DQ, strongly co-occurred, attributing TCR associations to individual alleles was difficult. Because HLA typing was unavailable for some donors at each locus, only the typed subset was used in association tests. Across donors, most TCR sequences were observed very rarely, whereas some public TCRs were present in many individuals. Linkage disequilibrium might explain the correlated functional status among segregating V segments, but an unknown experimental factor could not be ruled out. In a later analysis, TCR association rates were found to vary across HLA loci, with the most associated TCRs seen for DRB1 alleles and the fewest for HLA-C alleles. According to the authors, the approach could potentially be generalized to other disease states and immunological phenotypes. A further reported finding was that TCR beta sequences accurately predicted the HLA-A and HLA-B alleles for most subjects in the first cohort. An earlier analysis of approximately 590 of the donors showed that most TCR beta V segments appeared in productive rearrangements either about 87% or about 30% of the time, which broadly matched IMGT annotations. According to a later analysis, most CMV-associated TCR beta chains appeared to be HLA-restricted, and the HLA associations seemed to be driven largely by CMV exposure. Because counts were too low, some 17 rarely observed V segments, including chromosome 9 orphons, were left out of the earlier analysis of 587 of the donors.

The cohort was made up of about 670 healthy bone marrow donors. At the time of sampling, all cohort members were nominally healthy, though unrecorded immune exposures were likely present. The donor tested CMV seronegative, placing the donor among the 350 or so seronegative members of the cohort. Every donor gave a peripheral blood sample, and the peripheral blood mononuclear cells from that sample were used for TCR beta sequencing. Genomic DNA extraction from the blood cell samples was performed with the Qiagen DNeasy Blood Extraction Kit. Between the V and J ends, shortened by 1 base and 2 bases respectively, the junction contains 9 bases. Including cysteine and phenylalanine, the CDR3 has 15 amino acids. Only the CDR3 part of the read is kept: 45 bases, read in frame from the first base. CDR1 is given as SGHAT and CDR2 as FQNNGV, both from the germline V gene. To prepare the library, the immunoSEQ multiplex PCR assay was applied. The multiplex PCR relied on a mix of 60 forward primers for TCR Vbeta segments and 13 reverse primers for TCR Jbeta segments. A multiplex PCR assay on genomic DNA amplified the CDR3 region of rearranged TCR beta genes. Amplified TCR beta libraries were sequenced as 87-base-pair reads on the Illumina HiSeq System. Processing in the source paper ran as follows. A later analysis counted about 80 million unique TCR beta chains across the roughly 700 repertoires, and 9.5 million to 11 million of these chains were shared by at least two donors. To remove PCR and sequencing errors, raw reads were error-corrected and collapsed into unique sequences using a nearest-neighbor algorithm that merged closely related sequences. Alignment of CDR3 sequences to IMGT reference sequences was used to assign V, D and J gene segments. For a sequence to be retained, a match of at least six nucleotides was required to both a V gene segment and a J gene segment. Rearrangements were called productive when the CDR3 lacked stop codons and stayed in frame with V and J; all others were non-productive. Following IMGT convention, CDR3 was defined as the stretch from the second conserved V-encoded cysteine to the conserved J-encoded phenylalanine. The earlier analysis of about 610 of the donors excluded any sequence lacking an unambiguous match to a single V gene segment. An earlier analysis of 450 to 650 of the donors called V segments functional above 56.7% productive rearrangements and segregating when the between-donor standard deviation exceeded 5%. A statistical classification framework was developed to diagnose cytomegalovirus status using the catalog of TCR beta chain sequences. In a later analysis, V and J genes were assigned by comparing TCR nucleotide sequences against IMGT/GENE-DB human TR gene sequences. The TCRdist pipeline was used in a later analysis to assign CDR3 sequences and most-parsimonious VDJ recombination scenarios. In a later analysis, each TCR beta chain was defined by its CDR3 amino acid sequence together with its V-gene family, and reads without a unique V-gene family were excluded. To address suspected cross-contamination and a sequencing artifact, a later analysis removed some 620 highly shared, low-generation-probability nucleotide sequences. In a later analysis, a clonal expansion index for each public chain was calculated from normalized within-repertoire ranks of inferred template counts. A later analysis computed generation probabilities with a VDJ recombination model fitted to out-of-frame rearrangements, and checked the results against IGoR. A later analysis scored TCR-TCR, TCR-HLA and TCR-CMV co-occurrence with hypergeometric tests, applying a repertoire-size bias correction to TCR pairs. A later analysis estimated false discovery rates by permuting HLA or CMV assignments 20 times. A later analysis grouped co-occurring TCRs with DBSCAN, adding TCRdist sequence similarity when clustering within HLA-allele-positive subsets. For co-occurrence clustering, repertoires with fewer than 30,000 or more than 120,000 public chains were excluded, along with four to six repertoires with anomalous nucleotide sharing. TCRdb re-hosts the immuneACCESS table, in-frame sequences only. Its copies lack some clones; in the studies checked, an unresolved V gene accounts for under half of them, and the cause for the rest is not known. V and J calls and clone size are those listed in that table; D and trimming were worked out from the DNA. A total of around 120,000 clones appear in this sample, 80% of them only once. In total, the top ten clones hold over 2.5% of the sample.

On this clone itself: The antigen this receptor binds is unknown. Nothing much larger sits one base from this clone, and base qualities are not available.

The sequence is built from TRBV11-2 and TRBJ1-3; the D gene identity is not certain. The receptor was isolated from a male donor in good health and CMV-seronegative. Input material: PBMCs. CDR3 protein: CASSLGHFPGNTIYF. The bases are TGTGCCAGCAGCTTAGGACACTTCCCTGGAAACACCATATATTTT. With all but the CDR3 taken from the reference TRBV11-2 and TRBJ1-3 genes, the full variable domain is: EAGVAQSPRYKIIEKRQSVAFWCNPISGHATLYWYQQILGQGPKLLIQFQNNGVVDDSQLPKDRFSAERLKGVDSTLKIQPAKLEDSAVYLCASSLGHFPGNTIYFGEGSWLTVV.